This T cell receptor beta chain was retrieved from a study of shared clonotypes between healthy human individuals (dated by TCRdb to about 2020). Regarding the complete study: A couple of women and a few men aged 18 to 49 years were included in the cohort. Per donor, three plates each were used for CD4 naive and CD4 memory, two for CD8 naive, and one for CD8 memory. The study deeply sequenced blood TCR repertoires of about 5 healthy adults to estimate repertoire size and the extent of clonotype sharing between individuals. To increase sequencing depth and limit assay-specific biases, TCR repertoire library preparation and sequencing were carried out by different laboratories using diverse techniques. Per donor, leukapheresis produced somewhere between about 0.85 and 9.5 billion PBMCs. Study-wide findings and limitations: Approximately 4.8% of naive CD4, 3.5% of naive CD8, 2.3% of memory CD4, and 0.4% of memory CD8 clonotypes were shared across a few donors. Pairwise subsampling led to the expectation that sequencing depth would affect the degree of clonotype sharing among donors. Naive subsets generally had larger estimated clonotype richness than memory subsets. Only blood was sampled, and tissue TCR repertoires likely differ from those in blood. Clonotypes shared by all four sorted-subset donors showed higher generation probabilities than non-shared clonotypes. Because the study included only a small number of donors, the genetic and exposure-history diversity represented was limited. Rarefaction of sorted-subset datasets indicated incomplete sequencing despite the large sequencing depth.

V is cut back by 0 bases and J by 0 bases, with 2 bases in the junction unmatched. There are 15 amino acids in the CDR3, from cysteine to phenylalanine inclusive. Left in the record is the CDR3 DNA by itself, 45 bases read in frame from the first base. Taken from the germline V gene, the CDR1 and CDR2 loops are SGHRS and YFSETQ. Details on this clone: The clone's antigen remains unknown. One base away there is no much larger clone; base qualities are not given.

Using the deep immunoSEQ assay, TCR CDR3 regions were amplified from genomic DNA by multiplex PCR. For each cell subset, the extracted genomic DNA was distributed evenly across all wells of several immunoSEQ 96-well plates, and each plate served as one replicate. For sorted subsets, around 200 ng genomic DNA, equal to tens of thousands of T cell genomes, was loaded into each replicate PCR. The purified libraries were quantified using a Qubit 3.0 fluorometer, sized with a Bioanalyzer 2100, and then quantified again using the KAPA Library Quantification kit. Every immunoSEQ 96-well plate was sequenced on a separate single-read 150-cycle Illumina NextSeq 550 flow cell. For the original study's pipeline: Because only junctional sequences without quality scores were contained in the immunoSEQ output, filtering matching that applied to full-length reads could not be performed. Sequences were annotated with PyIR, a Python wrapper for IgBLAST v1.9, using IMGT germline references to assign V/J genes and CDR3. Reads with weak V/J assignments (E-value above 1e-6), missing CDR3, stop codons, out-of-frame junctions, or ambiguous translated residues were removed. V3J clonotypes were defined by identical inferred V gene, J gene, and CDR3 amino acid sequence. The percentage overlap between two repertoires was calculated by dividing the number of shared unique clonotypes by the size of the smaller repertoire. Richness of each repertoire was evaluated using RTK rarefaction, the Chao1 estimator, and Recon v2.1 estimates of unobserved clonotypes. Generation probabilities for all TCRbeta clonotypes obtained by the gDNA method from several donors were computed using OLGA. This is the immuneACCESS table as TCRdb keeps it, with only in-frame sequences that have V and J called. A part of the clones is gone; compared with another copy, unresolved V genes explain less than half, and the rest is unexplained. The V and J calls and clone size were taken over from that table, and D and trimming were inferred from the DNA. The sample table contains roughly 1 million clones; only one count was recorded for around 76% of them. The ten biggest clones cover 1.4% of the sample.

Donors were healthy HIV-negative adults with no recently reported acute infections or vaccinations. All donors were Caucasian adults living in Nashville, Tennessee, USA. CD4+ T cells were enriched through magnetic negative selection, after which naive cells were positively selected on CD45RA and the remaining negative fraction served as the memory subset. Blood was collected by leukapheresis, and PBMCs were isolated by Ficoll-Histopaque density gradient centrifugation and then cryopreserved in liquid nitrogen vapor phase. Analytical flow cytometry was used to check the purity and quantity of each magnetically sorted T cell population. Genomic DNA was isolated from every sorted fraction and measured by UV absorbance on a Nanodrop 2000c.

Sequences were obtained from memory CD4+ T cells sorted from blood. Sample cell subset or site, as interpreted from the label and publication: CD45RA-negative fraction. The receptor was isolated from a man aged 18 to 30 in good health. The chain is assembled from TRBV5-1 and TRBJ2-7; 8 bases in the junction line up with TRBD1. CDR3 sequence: CASSLETGGSYEQYF. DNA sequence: TGCGCCAGCAGCTTGGAAACAGGGGGCTCCTACGAGCAGTACTTC. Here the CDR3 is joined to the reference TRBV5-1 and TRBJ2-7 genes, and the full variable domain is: KAGVTQTPRYLIKTRGQQVTLSCSPISGHRSVSWYQQTPGQGLQFLFEYFSETQRNKGNFPGRFSGRQFSNSRSEMNVSTLELGDSALYLCASSLETGGSYEQYFGPGTRLTVT.